This TCR beta chain was profiled in a study of T cells after yellow fever vaccination. Study information: Low-cell-number fractions were prepared with SMART-Seq v4 Ultra Low Input. Study-level points and caveats: Few clonotypes appeared in both CD4 and CD8 compartments. Bulk-population clonotypes that are abundant could appear as contaminants in FACS-sorted repertoires.

As to this clonotype: No antigen is known for it.

MiXCR, run by TCRdb on the 5' RACE reads, gives a single entry per CDR3 protein. The repertoire has hundreds of thousands of distinct CDR3 sequences, roughly 4% of them found once; the top ten carry roughly a quarter. Trimming pared 6 bases from V and 8 bases from J, leaving 10 bases between. The CDR3 spans 11 residues. Germline values: CDR1 MNHEY, CDR2 SVGEGT. The source was PBMCs, collected on the day of the yellow fever booster vaccination. This chain uses TRBV6-2 or TRBV6-3 with TRBJ1-2; no definite D call. The clonotype originates from a man between 18 and 29 years old who received the YFV17D yellow fever vaccine. CDR3 residues: CASRDGPGYTF. Here the CDR3 DNA reads TGTGCCAGCAGGGACGGACCGGGCTACACCTTC.